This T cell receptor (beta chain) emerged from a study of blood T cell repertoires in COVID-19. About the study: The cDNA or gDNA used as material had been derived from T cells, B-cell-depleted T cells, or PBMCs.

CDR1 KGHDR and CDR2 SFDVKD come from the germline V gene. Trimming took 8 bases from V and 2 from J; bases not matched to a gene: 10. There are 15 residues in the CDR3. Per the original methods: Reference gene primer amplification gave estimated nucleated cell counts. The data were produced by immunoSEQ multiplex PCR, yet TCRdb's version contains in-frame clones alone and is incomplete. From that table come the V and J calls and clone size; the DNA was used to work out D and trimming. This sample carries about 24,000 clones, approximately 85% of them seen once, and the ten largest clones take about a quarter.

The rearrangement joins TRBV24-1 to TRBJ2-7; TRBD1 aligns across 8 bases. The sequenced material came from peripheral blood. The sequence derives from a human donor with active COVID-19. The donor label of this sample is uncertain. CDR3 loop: CATKPGQGPPYEQYF. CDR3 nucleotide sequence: TGTGCCACCAAGCCAGGACAGGGCCCACCCTACGAGCAGTACTTC.